The source of this TCR beta chain is a study of control samples from healthy donors and cancer patients. Profiling relied on immunoSEQ multiplex PCR, and the TCRdb table lists in-frame clones only, not all of them. The table includes approximately 170,000 clones, almost 90% detected once. The germline gives CDR1 MDHEN, CDR2 SYDVKM. V dropped 7 bases and J dropped 3 bases, with 18 bases sitting between them. The CDR3 is 16 residues long. The chain links TRBV28 to TRBJ2-2, with TRBD2 as a possible D gene (5 bases). The source material was blood. The TCR comes from a woman aged 45-65 years in good health. This CDR3 is CASIPSLARHTGELFF. The CDR3 region has the DNA TGTGCCAGCATCCCGTCATTAGCGAGACACACCGGGGAGCTGTTTTTT.